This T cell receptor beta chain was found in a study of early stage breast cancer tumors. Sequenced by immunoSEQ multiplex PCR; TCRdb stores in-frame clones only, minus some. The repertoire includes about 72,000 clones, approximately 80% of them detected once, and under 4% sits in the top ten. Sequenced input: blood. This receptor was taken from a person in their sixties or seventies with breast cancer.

CDR3 sequence reads: CASSWTGGWYEQYF. The CDR3 bases are TGTGCCAGCAGTTGGACAGGGGGCTGGTACGAGCAGTACTTC. The chain couples TRBV27 to TRBJ2-7, with 11 bases matching TRBD1. Germline CDR1 and CDR2: MNHEY and SMNVEV (reference sequence). The CDR3 contains 14 residues. The junction had 3 bases not matched to a gene; V was cut back by 4 bases and J by 4 bases.